The entry that follows covers one T cell receptor (beta chain) sequence. What it binds is not known. This may come from a read error, since a much larger clone is one base off. TCRdb called the 5' RACE reads again in MiXCR, with one record for every CDR3 protein. The sample yields around 100,000 distinct CDR3 sequences, around 4.3% seen once. Time point in this sample: sample taken at primary tumor resection. Germline loops: CDR1 SGDLS, CDR2 YYNGEE. The CDR3 consists of 14 residues. The sample comes from a study of spatial heterogeneity in lung cancer. General observations from the study: Tracking of tumor mutation counts was seen in expanded intratumoral alpha and beta TCR counts.

The sequences come from lung tumor tissue, collected at surgery. The TCR originated in a male donor with early-stage non-small cell lung cancer. The J gene is TRBJ2-2, the V gene TRBV9; possibly TRBD2 for D (5 bases). CDR3 DNA sequence: TGTGCCGGCAGCGAGGGATCGAACACCGGGGAGCTGTTTTTT. Its protein is CAGSEGSNTGELFF.